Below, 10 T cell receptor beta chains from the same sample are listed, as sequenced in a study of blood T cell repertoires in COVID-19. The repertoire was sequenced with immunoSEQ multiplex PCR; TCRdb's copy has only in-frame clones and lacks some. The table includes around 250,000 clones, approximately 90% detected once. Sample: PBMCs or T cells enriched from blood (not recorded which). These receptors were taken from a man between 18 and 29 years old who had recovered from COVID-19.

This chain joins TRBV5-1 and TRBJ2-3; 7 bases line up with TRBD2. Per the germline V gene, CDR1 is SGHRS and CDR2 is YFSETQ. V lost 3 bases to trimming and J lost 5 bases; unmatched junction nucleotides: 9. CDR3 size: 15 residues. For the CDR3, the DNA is TGCGCCAGCAGCTCTGGGGGAGGGATTCGAGATACGCAGTATTTT. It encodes CASSSGGGIRDTQYF.

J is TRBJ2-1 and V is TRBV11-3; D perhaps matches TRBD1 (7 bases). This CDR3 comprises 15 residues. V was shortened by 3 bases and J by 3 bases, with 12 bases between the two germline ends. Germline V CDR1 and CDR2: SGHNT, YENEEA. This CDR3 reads CASSFGGTDYNEQFF. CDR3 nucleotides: TGTGCCAGCAGCTTCGGCGGGACAGACTACAATGAGCAGTTCTTC.

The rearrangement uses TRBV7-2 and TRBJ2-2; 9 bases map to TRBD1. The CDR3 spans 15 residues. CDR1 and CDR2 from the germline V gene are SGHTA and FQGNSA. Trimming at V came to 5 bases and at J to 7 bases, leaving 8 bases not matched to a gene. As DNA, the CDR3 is TGTGCCAGCAGCCTAGGAGGGACAGGGAGCGGGGAGCTGTTTTTT. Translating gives CASSLGGTGSGELFF.

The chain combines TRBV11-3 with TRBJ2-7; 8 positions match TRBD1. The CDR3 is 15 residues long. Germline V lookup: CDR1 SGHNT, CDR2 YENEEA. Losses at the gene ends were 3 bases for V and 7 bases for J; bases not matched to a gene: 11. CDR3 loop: CASSFTGTGPREQYF. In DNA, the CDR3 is TGTGCCAGCAGCTTCACCGGGACAGGACCTCGTGAGCAGTACTTC.

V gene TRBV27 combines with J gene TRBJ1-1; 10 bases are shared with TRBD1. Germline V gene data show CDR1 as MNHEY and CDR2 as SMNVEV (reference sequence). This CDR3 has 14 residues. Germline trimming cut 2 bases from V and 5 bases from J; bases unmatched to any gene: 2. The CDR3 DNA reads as TGTGCCAGCAGTTTAGACAGGGGGCCGACTGAAGCTTTCTTT. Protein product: CASSLDRGPTEAFF.

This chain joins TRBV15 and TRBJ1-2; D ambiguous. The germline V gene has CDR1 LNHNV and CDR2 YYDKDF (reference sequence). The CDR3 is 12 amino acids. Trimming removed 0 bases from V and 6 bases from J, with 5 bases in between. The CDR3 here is CATSRDFNGYTF. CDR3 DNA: TGTGCCACCAGCAGAGATTTTAATGGCTACACCTTC.

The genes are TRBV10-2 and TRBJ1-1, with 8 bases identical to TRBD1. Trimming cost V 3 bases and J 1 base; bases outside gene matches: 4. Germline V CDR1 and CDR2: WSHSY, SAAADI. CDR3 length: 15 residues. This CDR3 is CASSDFTGGNTEAFF. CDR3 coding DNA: TGCGCCAGCAGTGATTTTACAGGGGGGAACACTGAAGCTTTCTTT.

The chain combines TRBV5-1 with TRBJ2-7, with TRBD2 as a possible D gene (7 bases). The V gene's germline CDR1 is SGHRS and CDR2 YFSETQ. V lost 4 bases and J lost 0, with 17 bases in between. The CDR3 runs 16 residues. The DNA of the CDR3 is TGCGCCAGCAGCCCTGGGGGGGCGGCTCTCTCCTACGAGCAGTACTTC. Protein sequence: CASSPGGAALSYEQYF.

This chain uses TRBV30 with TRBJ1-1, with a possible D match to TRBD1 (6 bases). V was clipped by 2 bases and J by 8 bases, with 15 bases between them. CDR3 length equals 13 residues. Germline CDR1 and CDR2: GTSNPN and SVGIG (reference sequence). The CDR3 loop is CAWSLRSGQEAFF. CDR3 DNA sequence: TGTGCCTGGAGTCTCCGATCCGGACAGGAAGCTTTCTTT.

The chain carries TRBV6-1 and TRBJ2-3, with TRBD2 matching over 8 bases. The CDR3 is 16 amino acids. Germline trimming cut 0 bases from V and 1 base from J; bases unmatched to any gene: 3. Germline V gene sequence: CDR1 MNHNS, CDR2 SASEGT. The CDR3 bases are TGTGCCAGCAGTGAAGCCGGGGGGGGCCGCACAGATACGCAGTATTTT. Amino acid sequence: CASSEAGGGRTDTQYF.